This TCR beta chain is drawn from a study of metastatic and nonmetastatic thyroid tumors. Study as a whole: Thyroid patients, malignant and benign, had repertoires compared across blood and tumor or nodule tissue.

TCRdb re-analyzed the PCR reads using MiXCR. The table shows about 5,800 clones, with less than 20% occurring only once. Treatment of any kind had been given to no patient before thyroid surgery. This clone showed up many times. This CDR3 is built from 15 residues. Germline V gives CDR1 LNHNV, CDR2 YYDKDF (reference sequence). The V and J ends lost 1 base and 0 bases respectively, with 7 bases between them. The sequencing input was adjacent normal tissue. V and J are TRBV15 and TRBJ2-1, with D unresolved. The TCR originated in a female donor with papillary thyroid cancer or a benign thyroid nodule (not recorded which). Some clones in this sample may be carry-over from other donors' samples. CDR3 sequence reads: CATSRVRNSYNEQFF. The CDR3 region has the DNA TGTGCCACCAGCAGAGTTCGGAACTCCTACAATGAGCAGTTCTTC.